The present entry profiles one T cell receptor (beta chain) with its context. The data are from a study of blood T cell repertoires in COVID-19. Overall study context: Whether acute or convalescent, the COVID-19 samples came from the United States, Italy and Spain.

Some clones are missing from TCRdb's copy, which holds only in-frame ones; the method was immunoSEQ multiplex PCR. The sample holds under 200,000 clones, approximately 77% seen once. The germline gives CDR1 LGHNT, CDR2 FRNRAP. The CDR3 covers 16 residues. The germline V and J ends were trimmed by 7 bases and 0 bases, with 18 bases remaining between them. Participants came from around 25 US areas, aged about 18 to 95 years. The sequenced sample consisted of PBMCs or T cells enriched from blood (not recorded which). The chain links TRBV12-5 to TRBJ1-1; D uncertain. The TCR sequence derives from a man aged 55 to 70 who had recovered from COVID-19. CDR3 nucleotides: TGTGCTAGTGTTCCCTCAATGGCAGACATGAACACTGAAGCTTTCTTT. Residues: CASVPSMADMNTEAFF.